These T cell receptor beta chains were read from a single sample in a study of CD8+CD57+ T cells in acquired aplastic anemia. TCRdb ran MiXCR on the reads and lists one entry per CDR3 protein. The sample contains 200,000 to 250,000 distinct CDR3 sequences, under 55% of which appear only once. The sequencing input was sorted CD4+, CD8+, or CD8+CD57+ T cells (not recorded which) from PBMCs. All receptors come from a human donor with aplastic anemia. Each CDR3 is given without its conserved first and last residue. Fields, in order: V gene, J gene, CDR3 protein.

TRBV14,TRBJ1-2,ASSRHTGGYGYT
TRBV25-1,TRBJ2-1,ASSEYGTSGRKSSYNEQF
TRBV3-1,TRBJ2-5,ASSQGVGETQY
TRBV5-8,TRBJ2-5,ASSLEGGGSQETQY
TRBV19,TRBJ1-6,ASSLGSVNSPLH
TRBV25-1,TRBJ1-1,ASSGTSNTEAF
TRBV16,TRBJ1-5,ASSSDGGHNQPQH
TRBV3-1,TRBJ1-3,ASTRGQAGNTIY
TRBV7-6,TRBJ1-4,ASSLGSGFATNEKLF
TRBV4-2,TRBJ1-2,AISESYGYT
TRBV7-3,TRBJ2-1,ASSLTGGDNEQF
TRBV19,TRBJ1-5,ASSIPAYNQPQH
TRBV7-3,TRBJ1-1,ASSFRENTEAF
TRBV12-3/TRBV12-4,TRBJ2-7,ASSWDRGHSEQY
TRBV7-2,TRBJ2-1,ASSRLQLSYNEQF
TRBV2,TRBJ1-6,ASRGDTHFNSPLH
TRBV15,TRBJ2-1,ATSRGWQPIYNEQF
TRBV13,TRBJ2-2,ASSVRDSYTGELF
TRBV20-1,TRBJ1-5,SATPRAGDSNQPQH
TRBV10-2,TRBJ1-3,ASSESQEGGNTIY
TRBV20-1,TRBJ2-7,SARNPGYEQY
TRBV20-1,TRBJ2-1,SARGSGQF
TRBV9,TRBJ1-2,ASSVGVGSQGGYT
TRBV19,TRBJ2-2,ASSMGGANTGELF
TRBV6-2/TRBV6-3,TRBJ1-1,ATSWGMNTEAF
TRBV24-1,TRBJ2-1,ATSPPRGYYNEQF
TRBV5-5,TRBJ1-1,ASSLGQGVTEAF
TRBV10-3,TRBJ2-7,AISEPSSYEQY
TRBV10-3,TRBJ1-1,AISSRGLDGGAF
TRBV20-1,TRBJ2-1,SAEAGGGVNEQF
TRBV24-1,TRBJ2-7,ATSAPDRTYEQY
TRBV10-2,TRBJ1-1,ASSDLGTGSNTEAF
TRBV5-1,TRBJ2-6,ASRPGQGAGANVLT
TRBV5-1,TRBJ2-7,ASSLDRDNEQY
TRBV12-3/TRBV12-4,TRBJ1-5,ASSLATGRNQPQH
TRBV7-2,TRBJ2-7,ASSSDGTYEQY
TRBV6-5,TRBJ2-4,ASRDGQGKNIQY
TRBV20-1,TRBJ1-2,SARTGLHGYT
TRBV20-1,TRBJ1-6,SASSGTANSPLH
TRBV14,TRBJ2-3,ASSQEGDPFTDTQY
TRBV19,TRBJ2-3,ASSIDPTSGGGTDTQY
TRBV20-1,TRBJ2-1,SAIRDRSYNEQF
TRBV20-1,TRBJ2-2,SASSRGNTGELF
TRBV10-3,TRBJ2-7,AISGAGTSPSYEQY
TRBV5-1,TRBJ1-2,ASSSAGPLLLGGYT
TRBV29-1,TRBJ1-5,SVADSGNQPQH
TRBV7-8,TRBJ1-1,ASSQATVNTEAF
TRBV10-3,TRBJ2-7,AISELVAREQY
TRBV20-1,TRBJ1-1,SARFMENTEAF